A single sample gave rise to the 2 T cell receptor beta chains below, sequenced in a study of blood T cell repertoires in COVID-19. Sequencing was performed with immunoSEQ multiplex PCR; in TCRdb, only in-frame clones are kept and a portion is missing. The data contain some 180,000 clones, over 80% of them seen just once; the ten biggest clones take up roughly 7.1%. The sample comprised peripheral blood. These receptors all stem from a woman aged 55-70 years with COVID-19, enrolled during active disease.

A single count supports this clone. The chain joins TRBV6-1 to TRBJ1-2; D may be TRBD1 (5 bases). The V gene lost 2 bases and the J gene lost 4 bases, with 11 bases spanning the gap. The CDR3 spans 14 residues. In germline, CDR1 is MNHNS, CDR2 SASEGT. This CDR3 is CASSEPGKGYGYTF. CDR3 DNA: TGTGCCAGCAGTGAACCAGGGAAGGGCTATGGCTACACCTTC.

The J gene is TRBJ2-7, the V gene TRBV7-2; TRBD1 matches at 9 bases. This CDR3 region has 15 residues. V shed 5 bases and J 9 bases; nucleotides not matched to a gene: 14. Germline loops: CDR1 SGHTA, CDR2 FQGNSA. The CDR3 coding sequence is TGTGCCAGCAGCCTTCGCTGGGACAGGGTTGGGGTGCAGTACTTC. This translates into CASSLRWDRVGVQYF.